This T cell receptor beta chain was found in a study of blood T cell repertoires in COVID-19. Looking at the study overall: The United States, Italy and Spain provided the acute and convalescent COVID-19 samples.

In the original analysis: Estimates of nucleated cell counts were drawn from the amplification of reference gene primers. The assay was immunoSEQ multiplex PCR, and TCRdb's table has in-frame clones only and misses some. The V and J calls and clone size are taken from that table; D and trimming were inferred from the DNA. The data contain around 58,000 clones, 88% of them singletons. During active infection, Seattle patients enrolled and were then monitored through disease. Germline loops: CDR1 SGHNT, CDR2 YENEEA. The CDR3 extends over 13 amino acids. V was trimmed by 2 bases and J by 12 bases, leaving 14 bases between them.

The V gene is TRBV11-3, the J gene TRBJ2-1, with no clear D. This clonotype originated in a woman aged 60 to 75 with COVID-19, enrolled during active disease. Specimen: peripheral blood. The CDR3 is CASSLLPMVRQFF. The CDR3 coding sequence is TGTGCCAGCAGCTTACTGCCAATGGTGAGGCAGTTCTTC.